Listed below are T cell receptor beta chains from one sample, sequenced in a study of cytomegalovirus exposure and HLA in healthy donors. Clones were read by immunoSEQ multiplex PCR, and TCRdb kept only the in-frame ones, dropping some. The data hold some 150,000 clones, with around 72% observed a single time. Sequenced: PBMCs. The receptors derive from a man aged 35 to 55 in good health and CMV-seronegative. The CDR3 runs from the conserved cysteine through the conserved F or W. Each record gives: J gene, V gene, CDR3 length, CDR3 protein.

J gene: TRBJ2-3
V gene: TRBV5-4
CDR3 length: 17
CDR3 protein: CASSFSGGSRSTDTQYF

J gene: TRBJ1-2
V gene: TRBV7-6
CDR3 length: 14
CDR3 protein: CASSLAQGGYGYTF

J gene: TRBJ2-1
V gene: TRBV29-1
CDR3 length: 12
CDR3 protein: CSVGDVQQGPFF

J gene: TRBJ1-5
V gene: TRBV27
CDR3 length: 14
CDR3 protein: CASRQGERNQPQHF

J gene: TRBJ1-5
V gene: TRBV14
CDR3 length: 12
CDR3 protein: CASSLLNQPQHF

J gene: TRBJ1-6
V gene: TRBV5-4
CDR3 length: 15
CDR3 protein: CASKVGGPTNSPLHF

J gene: TRBJ2-7
V gene: TRBV6-5
CDR3 length: 15
CDR3 protein: CASSYSGGGSYEQYF

J gene: TRBJ1-2
V gene: TRBV2
CDR3 length: 14
CDR3 protein: CASRDRGGNYGYTF

J gene: TRBJ1-5
V gene: TRBV4-1
CDR3 length: 15
CDR3 protein: CASSERGPSNQPQHF

J gene: TRBJ1-4
V gene: TRBV19
CDR3 length: 16
CDR3 protein: CASSSPGQEPYEKLFF

J gene: TRBJ2-1
V gene: TRBV19
CDR3 length: 14
CDR3 protein: CASSKGRDPNEQFF

J gene: TRBJ2-5
V gene: TRBV4-1
CDR3 length: 18
CDR3 protein: CASSQGLVVSGGWETQYF

J gene: TRBJ2-3
V gene: TRBV29-1
CDR3 length: 14
CDR3 protein: CSVGRGRGTDTQYF

J gene: TRBJ2-1
V gene: TRBV6-6
CDR3 length: 11
CDR3 protein: CASRQANEQFF

J gene: TRBJ2-7
V gene: TRBV7-2
CDR3 length: 14
CDR3 protein: CASSLDRGLDEQYF

J gene: TRBJ2-2
V gene: TRBV9
CDR3 length: 14
CDR3 protein: CASSGSRVTGELFF